This entry describes one T cell receptor beta chain. There is no known antigen for this receptor. There are no base qualities to consult, and no much larger clone falls within one base. In light of the paper, this sample's time point label describes: about 28 days (+/-7) after the second vaccine dose. AZD1222 recipients whose second dose came at about 4 weeks and those whose second dose came at about 12 weeks were combined into one group, since spike-specific TCR depth and breadth did not differ between the two schedules. Samples from vaccinated people were obtained from the UK trials COV001 and COV002, which included a single-blind randomized controlled phase 2/3 trial of AZD1222 (ChAdOx1 nCoV-19) in healthy adults. Trial participant PBMC samples were collected at day 0 and day 28 after the second dose for TCRbeta chain sequencing. This sample is part of a study of T cell responses to AZD1222 COVID-19 vaccine (dated by TCRdb to the early 2020s). Background on the whole study: TCR sequencing was performed for more than 230 trial participants, of whom about 200 were given two doses of AZD1222 and 26 were given two doses of MenACWY control vaccine. Enrollment into the trials was organized by age into subgroups of 18-55, 56-69 and 70-plus years, and those subgroups contained roughly 150, 30 and 60 TCR-sequenced participants, respectively.

The CDR3 goes from the cysteine to the phenylalanine over 15 residues. Only the CDR3 DNA is retained, 45 bases long and in frame from the first base. CDR1 and CDR2, looked up from the germline V gene, are MNHEY and SVGAGI. V is pruned by 2 bases and J by 7 bases, leaving 2 bases of the junction without a gene match. Overall results and qualifications from the work: Participants were mostly white British and included more females than males, and it was suggested by the authors that clonal diversity may have been underestimated. In the small 56-69-year group, the increase in depth fell short of significance, most likely because of low power. After two AZD1222 doses, spike-specific TCR breadth and depth were significantly higher than at day 0 and than in MenACWY recipients. Conclusions about previously exposed vaccinees are limited because only six or seven AZD1222 recipients were SARS-CoV-2 seropositive at baseline. No day 14 peak-response samples were available, so repertoires were characterized only after the peak T cell response. Reportedly, close to half of the unique spike-specific TCRs recognized epitopes lying outside the regions that are mutated in the B.1.351 and B.1.1.7 variants. CD4 TCRs associated with the vaccine covered the entire spike protein, and the dominant responses were in regions 160-218 and 743-854.

The CDR3 regions of human TCRbeta chains were analyzed by immunosequencing. On the study's bioinformatics: Repertoire TCRs were matched against a reference library of SARS-CoV-2-specific TCRs generated with the MIRA antigen-specificity platform. Breadth meant the fraction of unique TCRs that were SARS-CoV-2-associated, whereas depth meant the fraction of total T cells that were SARS-CoV-2-associated. Using the MIRA data, each spike-specific TCR was assigned both to the spike region to which the TCR was reactive and to a CD4 or CD8 class. Log10-transformed breadth and depth values were compared by one-way ANOVA with Sidak's multiple comparisons tests. As stored in TCRdb, this immuneACCESS dataset retains in-frame rearrangements with V and J assigned. A fraction of the clones does not appear; measured against another copy, unresolved V genes explain less than half of the discrepancy, and the remainder lacks a known reason. V and J calls and clone size follow that table, whereas D and trimming were derived from the DNA. For this sample the table gives about 77,000 clones, of which roughly nine tenths were detected only once. The top ten clonotypes cover roughly 5% of the sample.

This specimen was peripheral blood, taken 28 days after the second AZD1222 dose. This TCR derives from an adult who received the AZD1222 COVID-19 vaccine. This chain joins TRBV6-5 to TRBJ2-1, and 13 junctional nucleotides match TRBD2. The CDR3 region has the sequence CASSYTSGRGNEQFF. The bases are TGTGCCAGCAGTTACACTAGCGGGAGGGGTAATGAGCAGTTCTTC.